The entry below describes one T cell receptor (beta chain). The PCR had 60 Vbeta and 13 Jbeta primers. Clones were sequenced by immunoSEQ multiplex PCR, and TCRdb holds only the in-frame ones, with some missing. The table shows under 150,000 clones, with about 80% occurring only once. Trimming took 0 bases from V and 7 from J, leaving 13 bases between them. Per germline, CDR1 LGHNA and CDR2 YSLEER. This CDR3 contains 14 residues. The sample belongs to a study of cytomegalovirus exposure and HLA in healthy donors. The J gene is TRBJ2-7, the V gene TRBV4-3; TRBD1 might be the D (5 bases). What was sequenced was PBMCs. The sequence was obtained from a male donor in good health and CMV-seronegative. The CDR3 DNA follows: TGCGCCAGCAGCCAAGATACAGGCCCTCGGGAGCAGTACTTC. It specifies CASSQDTGPREQYF.